This passage covers 20 T cell receptor beta chains from one sample sequenced in a study of blood T cells in healthy people across ages. Through a sample-barcoded 5' primer and a J-beta primer mix, a second PCR was run for roughly 7 to 11 cycles. TCRdb reprocessed the 5' RACE reads via MiXCR and lists one record per CDR3 protein. Here the sample spans about 680,000 distinct CDR3 sequences, approximately 50% being singletons. Sequenced sample: blood. The source is a woman aged 60 to 75 in good health.

This sequence joins TRBV7-9 and TRBJ2-3; D gene unclear. Trimming took 4 bases from V and 0 from J, leaving 14 bases between them. Germline assignment: CDR1 SEHNR and CDR2 FQNEAQ (reference sequence). The CDR3 consists of 16 residues. The CDR3 loop is CASSSLDGSSTDTQYF. CDR3 DNA sequence: TGTGCCAGCAGCTCATTGGACGGTTCTAGCACAGATACGCAGTATTTT. The variable domain in full, completed from reference TRBV7-9 and TRBJ2-3, reads DTGVSQNPRHKITKRGQNVTFRCDPISEHNRLYWYRQTLGQGPEFLTYFQNEAQLEKSRLLSDRFSAERPKGSFSTLEIQRTEQGDSAMYLCASSSLDGSSTDTQYFGPGTRLTVL.

This clonotype is termed hyperexpanded (1% or more). The chain has TRBV11-2 and TRBJ2-3; D possibly corresponds to TRBD2 (6 bases). The CDR3 extends over 15 amino acids. CDR1 SGHAT and CDR2 FQNNGV come from the germline V gene. The V and J ends lost 3 bases and 0 bases respectively, with 10 bases between them. In nucleotides, the CDR3 is TGTGCCAGCAGCTTCGGGGGACCTAGCACAGATACGCAGTATTTT. It is translated as CASSFGGPSTDTQYF.

The CDR3 DNA is TGTGCCAGCAGAAGGCCGGAGGGGGCGAAGACCCAGTACTTC. Protein product: CASRRPEGAKTQYF. This chain uses TRBV7-9 with TRBJ2-5; weak D call: TRBD1 (7 bases). This CDR3 comprises 14 residues. Germline lookup yields CDR1 SEHNR and CDR2 FQNEAQ (reference sequence). V was shortened by 6 bases and J by 6 bases, with 17 bases between the two germline ends.

The CDR3 loop reads CSARGDNQETQYF. CDR3 bases: TGCAGTGCACGCGGGGACAACCAAGAGACCCAGTACTTC. This sequence joins TRBV20-1 and TRBJ2-5; D might be TRBD1 or TRBD2, each matching 6 bases. The V gene lost 6 bases and the J gene lost 0 bases, with 11 bases spanning the gap. Per germline, CDR1 DFQATT and CDR2 SNEGSKA (reference sequence). This CDR3 contains 13 residues.

Comments on this clonotype: One end of the junction varies from germline; a read error may be responsible. This sequence joins TRBV7-2 and TRBJ2-5; 10 positions match TRBD2. From germline, CDR1 is SGHTA and CDR2 FQGNSA. The CDR3 runs 15 residues. CDR3 DNA: TGTGTCAGCAGCTTATCTAGCGGGAGTTGGGAGACCCAGTACTTC. This sequence encodes CVSSLSSGSWETQYF.

CDR3 nucleotides: TGTGCCAGCAGTTTAAGCCAAGCCTCGACGGATCTAGCGGGAGGCAAAAACATTCAGTACTTC. Translated: CASSLSQASTDLAGGKNIQYF. The chain is built from TRBV12-3 or TRBV12-4 and TRBJ2-4; 11 bases map to TRBD2. Trimming took 2 bases from V and 3 from J; bases not matched to a gene: 18. The CDR3 totals 21 residues.

This clonotype was seen more than once but under ten times. Written as DNA, the CDR3 is TGTGCCAGCAGCTTAGGTTTCGGCTCCTACGAGCAGTACTTC. Encoded protein: CASSLGFGSYEQYF. The chain employs TRBV7-2 and TRBJ2-7, with D hard to call. From germline, CDR1 is SGHTA and CDR2 FQGNSA. The CDR3 length is 14 residues. V shed 1 base and J shed 0 bases, with 7 bases lying between them.

This clonotype was detected once. The chain couples TRBV7-3 to TRBJ2-1, with TRBD2 as a possible D gene (5 bases). The ends were cut back, 5 bases at V and 2 bases at J, with 10 bases in the middle. This CDR3 contains 14 residues. Germline V gives CDR1 SGHTA, CDR2 FQGTGA. CDR3 sequence: CASSVQRTYNEQFF. CDR3 in DNA: TGTGCCAGCAGCGTCCAGCGGACCTACAATGAGCAGTTCTTC.

This clonotype was counted between two and nine times. The chain carries TRBV10-3 and TRBJ2-4; 7 nucleotides agree with TRBD2. The end of the DNA fits TRBJ2-7 better, so the J call may be wrong. The CDR3 covers 13 residues. The germline gives CDR1 ENHRY, CDR2 SYGVKD. In nucleotides, the CDR3 is TGTGCCATCACACGGGAGGTGGGGTACGAGCAGTACTTC. Translation gives CAITREVGYEQYF.

This clonotype was found a few times. The chain combines TRBV20-1 with TRBJ1-2, with a tentative D call TRBD1 (5 bases). This CDR3 has 13 residues. CDR1 is DFQATT and CDR2 is SNEGSKA in the germline V gene (reference sequence). Trimming cost V 6 bases and J 5 bases, with 16 bases left between them. Written as DNA, the CDR3 is TGCAGTGCAGAGACAGCGCGGTTGTATGGCTACACCTTC. It translates to CSAETARLYGYTF.

The chain has TRBV5-5 and TRBJ1-1; D is uncertain. The CDR3 is 14 amino acids. The germline V gene encodes CDR1 SGHKS and CDR2 YYEKEE (reference sequence). With 1 base removed from V and 4 bases from J, the gap between germline ends came to 11 bases. The CDR3 region is CASSLSPGVTEAFF. DNA of the CDR3: TGTGCCAGCAGCTTGTCCCCGGGAGTCACTGAAGCTTTCTTT. The variable domain in full, completed from reference TRBV5-5 and TRBJ1-1, reads DAGVTQSPTHLIKTRGQQVTLRCSPISGHKSVSWYQQVLGQGPQFIFQYYEKEERGRGNFPDRFSARQFPNYSSELNVNALLLGDSALYLCASSLSPGVTEAFFGQGTRLTVV.

Comment on this clonotype: A read error may explain this, as a much larger clone is one base away. The rearrangement links TRBV3-1 to TRBJ2-5; 12 bases are shared with TRBD2. The DNA end lines up better with TRBJ2-7; the J call may be wrong. This CDR3 comprises 14 residues. From germline, CDR1 is LGHDT and CDR2 YNNKEL (reference sequence). The CDR3 reads CAGSQTSGSHEQYF. In DNA form, the CDR3 reads TGTGCCGGCAGTCAGACTAGCGGGAGCCACGAGCAGTACTTC.

This clonotype was observed a few times. V and J are TRBV7-3 and TRBJ1-1; D ambiguous. V lost 4 bases and J lost 5, with 11 bases in between. The germline gives CDR1 SGHTA, CDR2 FQGTGA. CDR3 length: 13 residues. The CDR3 is CASSSGWGTEAFF. As DNA, the CDR3 is TGTGCCAGCAGCTCCGGATGGGGAACTGAAGCTTTCTTT.

This clonotype showed up just a few times. In nucleotides, the CDR3 is TGTGCCAGCAGCCGGGTGAGGGGGGACTATGGCTACACCTTC. Protein: CASSRVRGDYGYTF. The genes are TRBV4-2 and TRBJ1-2; perhaps TRBD1 as D (6 bases). Germline assignment: CDR1 LGHNA and CDR2 YNFKEQ. The V end was cut by 4 bases, the J end by 3 bases, with 12 bases between. The CDR3 spans 14 residues.

The chain combines TRBV29-1 with TRBJ2-5; possibly TRBD2 for D (5 bases). CDR1 SQVTM and CDR2 ANQGSEA come from the germline V gene. V lost 4 bases, J lost 11 bases, and 14 bases lay in between. The CDR3 runs to 11 residues. CDR3 sequence reads: CSVGLFNEQYF. DNA of the CDR3: TGCAGCGTTGGACTATTCAATGAGCAGTACTTC.

The chain carries TRBV5-1 and TRBJ2-1; tentatively, D is TRBD1 (6 bases). The DNA end lines up better with TRBJ2-7; the J call may be wrong. The CDR3 covers 13 residues. CDR1 SGHRS and CDR2 YFSETQ come from the germline V gene. As DNA, the CDR3 is TGCGCCAGCCGCCGGGACACATACAATGAGCAGTACTTC. It specifies CASRRDTYNEQYF.

This clonotype turned up a few times. The chain couples TRBV25-1 to TRBJ2-4; tentative D call: TRBD1 (7 bases). CDR3 length: 11 residues. The V and J ends lost 10 bases and 13 bases respectively, with 17 bases between them. CDR1 is MGHDK and CDR2 is SYGVNS in the germline V gene. Here the CDR3 DNA reads TGTGCCAACAGGGGACTTTGGGAGCAGTACTTC. Translated: CANRGLWEQYF.

This clonotype was observed a single time. The rearrangement joins TRBV28 to TRBJ2-1; D possibly corresponds to TRBD2 (6 bases). The CDR3 consists of 13 residues. Trimming cost V 10 bases and J 0 bases, with 10 bases left between them. Germline lookup yields CDR1 MDHEN and CDR2 SYDVKM. CDR3 bases: TGTGCCACCCGGCGGGGCTCCTACAATGAGCAGTTCTTC. It codes for CATRRGSYNEQFF.

The chain links TRBV7-2 to TRBJ1-5, with 8 bases identical to TRBD1. Germline loops: CDR1 SGHTA, CDR2 FQGNSA. The CDR3 runs to 15 residues. V was clipped by 5 bases and J by 9 bases; unmatched bases: 12. The CDR3 region is CASSVGQAASRPQHF. CDR3 nucleotide sequence: TGTGCCAGCAGCGTGGGACAGGCGGCGAGTCGGCCCCAGCATTTT. The full variable domain, with the rest looked up from reference TRBV7-2 and TRBJ1-5, is GAGVSQSPSNKVTEKGKDVELRCDPISGHTALYWYRQSLGQGLEFLIYFQGNSAPDKSGLPSDRFSAERTGGSVSTLTIQRTQQEDSAVYLCASSVGQAASRPQHFGDGTRLSIL.

The chain joins TRBV9 to TRBJ2-7, with 7 nucleotides matching TRBD2. The CDR3 spans 17 residues. V trimming: 3 bases; J trimming: 0 bases; junction bases outside the gene matches: 12. Germline V lookup: CDR1 SGDLS, CDR2 YYNGEE. The CDR3 sequence is CASSAGPPSGDSYEQYF. CDR3 sequence (DNA): TGTGCCAGCAGCGCCGGCCCCCCGAGCGGGGACTCCTACGAGCAGTACTTC. The full variable domain, completed using reference TRBV9 and TRBJ2-7, is DSGVTQTPKHLITATGQRVTLRCSPRSGDLSVYWYQQSLDQGLQFLIQYYNGEERAKGNILERFSAQQFPDLHSELNLSSLELGDSALYFCASSAGPPSGDSYEQYFGPGTRLTVT.